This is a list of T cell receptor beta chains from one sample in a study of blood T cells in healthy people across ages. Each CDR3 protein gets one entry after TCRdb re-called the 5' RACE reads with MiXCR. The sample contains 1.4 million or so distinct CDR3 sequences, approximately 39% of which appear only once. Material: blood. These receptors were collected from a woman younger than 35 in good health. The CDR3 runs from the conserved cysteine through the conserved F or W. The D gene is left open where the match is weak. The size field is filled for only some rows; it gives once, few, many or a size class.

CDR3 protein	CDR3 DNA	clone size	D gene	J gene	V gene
CASSLMGSYNEQFF	TGTGCCAGCAGCTTAATGGGTAGCTACAATGAGCAGTTCTTC	-	-	TRBJ2-1	TRBV7-2
CASSYMASGTQYF	TGTGCCAGCAGTTACATGGCCTCGGGGACCCAGTACTTC	once	-	TRBJ2-5	TRBV6-5
CASSLGQRGRNEQFF	TGTGCCAGCAGCTTAGGCCAGCGGGGGAGAAATGAGCAGTTCTTC	-	TRBD2	TRBJ2-1	TRBV11-2
CASSQEPTGTHYEQYF	TGTGCCAGCAGCCAAGAACCGACGGGTACTCATTACGAGCAGTACTTC	-	-	TRBJ2-7	TRBV3-1
CASSPHPRAPSNTEAFF	TGTGCCAGCAGCCCACACCCCAGGGCTCCATCGAACACTGAAGCTTTCTTT	-	-	TRBJ1-1	TRBV7-9
CASSQDHATGSQETQYF	TGCGCCAGCAGCCAAGATCATGCGACGGGGTCCCAAGAGACCCAGTACTTC	-	-	TRBJ2-5	TRBV4-1
CASSIAGNTGELFF	TGTGCCAGTAGTATAGCGGGGAACACCGGGGAGCTGTTTTTT	few	-	TRBJ2-2	TRBV19
CSAMPGRGPSTDTQYF	TGCAGTGCTATGCCTGGGAGAGGGCCGAGTACAGATACGCAGTATTTT	few	-	TRBJ2-3	TRBV20-1
CASSSWGGDTEAFF	TGTGCCAGCAGCTCATGGGGCGGGGACACTGAAGCTTTCTTT	-	-	TRBJ1-1	TRBV7-3
CASSLLIPMGIYNEQFF	TGTGCCAGCAGTTTACTAATTCCGATGGGGATCTACAATGAGCAGTTCTTC	-	-	TRBJ2-1	TRBV27
CASSLQVGTSGRATEQYF	TGTGCCAGCAGCTTACAGGTCGGGACTAGCGGGAGGGCCACCGAGCAGTACTTC	-	TRBD2	TRBJ2-7	TRBV13
CALRGDESTEAFF	TGTGCCCTCCGAGGGGATGAAAGCACTGAAGCTTTCTTT	-	-	TRBJ1-1	TRBV10-3
CSLGTGDCQYF	TGCAGCCTGGGGACAGGGGATTGTCAGTACTTC	-	TRBD1	TRBJ2-5	TRBV29-1
CASSFSGGLGRPEAFF	TGTGCCAGCAGCTTCTCCGGGGGGCTAGGGAGGCCTGAAGCTTTCTTT	-	-	TRBJ1-1	TRBV5-6
CASSQRGETQYF	TGTGCCAGCAGCCAGAGGGGAGAGACCCAGTACTTC	few	-	TRBJ2-5	TRBV12-3/TRBV12-4
CASSERRSSYNEQFF	TGTGCCAGCAGTGAAAGAAGAAGCTCGTACAATGAGCAGTTCTTC	few	-	TRBJ2-1	TRBV6-1
CASSVNSMNTEAFF	TGTGCCAGCAGTGTTAACAGCATGAACACTGAAGCTTTCTTT	few	-	TRBJ1-1	TRBV12-3/TRBV12-4
CSVHHRVANTEAFF	TGCAGCGTGCACCACAGGGTAGCGAACACTGAAGCTTTCTTT	-	-	TRBJ1-1	TRBV29-1
CASSLRTSGRASNEQFF	TGTGCCAGCAGCTTAAGGACTAGCGGGAGGGCCTCGAATGAGCAGTTCTTC	-	TRBD2	TRBJ2-1	TRBV7-2
CSGHRFNYGYTF	TGCAGTGGACACAGATTTAACTATGGCTACACCTTC	-	-	TRBJ1-2	TRBV20-1
CSAFATSGETQYF	TGCAGTGCTTTCGCTACTAGCGGAGAGACCCAGTACTTC	-	TRBD2	TRBJ2-5	TRBV20-1
CSASTRQGAYHEQYF	TGCAGTGCTAGCACTAGACAGGGGGCATATCACGAGCAGTACTTC	-	TRBD1	TRBJ2-7	TRBV20-1
CSARGGGAGNEQYF	TGCAGTGCTAGAGGCGGGGGGGCTGGGAATGAGCAGTACTTC	few	TRBD2	TRBJ2-5	TRBV20-1
CSVEGWLTSYNEQFF	TGCAGCGTTGAAGGTTGGTTGACATCCTACAATGAGCAGTTCTTC	few	-	TRBJ2-1	TRBV29-1
CASGRENYEQYF	TGTGCCAGCGGACGGGAGAACTACGAGCAGTACTTC	-	-	TRBJ2-7	TRBV2
CASSRDTSGSTDTQYF	TGTGCCAGCAGCCGCGACACTAGCGGCAGCACAGATACGCAGTATTTT	-	TRBD2	TRBJ2-3	TRBV7-2
CSARDFSFRLAGERENTGELFF	TGCAGTGCTAGGGACTTTAGCTTTCGACTAGCGGGAGAAAGGGAGAACACCGGGGAGCTGTTTTTT	-	TRBD2	TRBJ2-2	TRBV20-1
CASSFGASYGYTF	TGTGCCAGCAGTTTCGGGGCATCTTATGGCTACACCTTC	many	-	TRBJ1-2	TRBV12-3/TRBV12-4
CASSLGAYSNQPQHF	TGTGCCAGCAGCTTAGGGGCATATAGCAATCAGCCCCAGCATTTT	few	-	TRBJ1-5	TRBV7-2
CASSAGTANEKLFF	TGTGCCAGCAGTGCGGGGACAGCTAATGAAAAACTGTTTTTT	-	TRBD1	TRBJ1-4	TRBV27
CASSLYGFRQPQHF	TGTGCCAGCAGTTTATACGGTTTTAGACAGCCCCAGCATTTT	few	-	TRBJ1-5	TRBV12-3/TRBV12-4
CSGGTGVWETQYF	TGCAGTGGCGGGACAGGGGTATGGGAAACCCAGTACTTC	-	TRBD1	TRBJ2-5	TRBV20-1
CSARVPTGRGANEKLFF	TGCAGTGCTAGAGTTCCGACGGGCCGCGGGGCTAATGAAAAACTGTTTTTT	few	-	TRBJ1-4	TRBV20-1
CASRPPSGANVLTF	TGTGCCAGCAGACCACCCTCTGGGGCCAACGTCCTGACTTTC	many	-	TRBJ2-6	TRBV12-3/TRBV12-4
CASSQETAGGLDTQYF	TGTGCCAGCAGCCAAGAGACAGCGGGAGGGCTAGATACGCAGTATTTT	-	TRBD2	TRBJ2-3	TRBV4-2
CASRTQGITEAFF	TGTGCCAGCAGAACACAGGGGATCACTGAAGCTTTCTTT	-	TRBD1	TRBJ1-1	TRBV6-2/TRBV6-3
CASSREGRNTEAFF	TGTGCCAGCAGCAGGGAAGGGCGGAACACTGAAGCTTTCTTT	-	-	TRBJ1-1	TRBV7-2
CASSVGTGTTEAFF	TGTGCCAGCAGCGTAGGGACAGGAACGACTGAAGCTTTCTTT	-	TRBD1	TRBJ1-1	TRBV9
CSVGTEQYF	TGCAGCGTAGGTACTGAGCAGTACTTC	-	-	TRBJ2-5	TRBV29-1
CASSLMGADSNQPQHF	TGCGCCAGCAGCTTGATGGGGGCCGATTCCAATCAGCCCCAGCATTTT	-	-	TRBJ1-5	TRBV5-1
CAGSFLSVSYNEQFF	TGTGCCGGCAGTTTTCTTAGCGTTTCCTACAATGAGCAGTTCTTC	once	-	TRBJ2-1	TRBV27
CASSLVSLASTYNEQYF	TGTGCCAGCAGTCTAGTGAGCCTAGCGTCAACCTACAATGAGCAGTACTTC	-	-	TRBJ2-7	TRBV6-1
CASWGVTGTGANTDTQYF	TGTGCCAGTTGGGGGGTTACAGGGACTGGAGCGAACACAGATACGCAGTATTTT	few	-	TRBJ2-3	TRBV12-3/TRBV12-4
CATSDRTSGRYYNEQFF	TGTGCCACCAGTGACCGGACTAGCGGGAGGTATTACAATGAGCAGTTCTTC	-	TRBD2	TRBJ2-1	TRBV24-1
CASSLGTPQGVISYEQYF	TGCGCCAGCAGCTTGGGGACCCCGCAGGGGGTCATATCCTACGAGCAGTACTTC	-	TRBD1	TRBJ2-7	TRBV5-1
CASSLNCPRDRVNGYTF	TGTGCCAGCAGTTTAAACTGCCCCCGGGACAGGGTAAATGGCTACACCTTC	-	TRBD1	TRBJ1-2	TRBV27
CASRLDRRASGELFF	TGTGCCAGCAGATTAGACAGGAGGGCCTCCGGGGAGCTGTTTTTT	-	-	TRBJ2-2	TRBV12-3/TRBV12-4
CASKTHRDSNQPQHF	TGTGCCAGCAAAACTCACCGGGACAGTAATCAGCCCCAGCATTTT	few	TRBD1	TRBJ1-5	TRBV4-2
CASRGSSRDEQYF	TGTGCCAGCAGAGGGTCGTCCAGGGACGAGCAGTACTTC	few	-	TRBJ2-7	TRBV6-2/TRBV6-3
CSSISGVDTDTQYF	TGCAGTTCGATTAGCGGAGTAGACACAGATACGCAGTATTTT	-	-	TRBJ2-3	TRBV20-1
CASSSILLSSYEQYF	TGTGCCAGCAGCTCAATACTGTTAAGCTCCTACGAGCAGTACTTC	-	-	TRBJ2-7	TRBV13
CASSPRGSPEKLFF	TGTGCCAGCAGCCCGAGGGGGTCCCCTGAAAAACTGTTTTTT	few	-	TRBJ1-4	TRBV7-2
CASSYGGDRAYHEQYF	TGTGCCAGCAGTTACGGAGGCGACAGGGCTTACCACGAGCAGTACTTC	-	TRBD1	TRBJ2-7	TRBV6-5
CASSQDWPGLSYGYTF	TGTGCCAGCAGCCAAGATTGGCCAGGGCTGTCCTATGGCTACACCTTC	few	-	TRBJ1-2	TRBV14
CASSYLRLAGVPHEQFF	TGTGCCAGCAGTTATCTCCGACTAGCGGGAGTCCCCCACGAGCAGTTCTTC	-	TRBD2	TRBJ2-1	TRBV6-5
CASSLSKAGDTGEQYF	TGTGCCAGCAGTTTATCGAAAGCGGGTGACACGGGAGAGCAGTACTTC	few	-	TRBJ2-7	TRBV27
CAISVLESYEQYF	TGTGCCATCAGTGTCCTGGAGTCTTACGAGCAGTACTTC	few	-	TRBJ2-7	TRBV10-3